These 9 T cell receptor beta chains were sequenced from one sample in a study of blood T cell repertoires in COVID-19. The assay was immunoSEQ multiplex PCR, and TCRdb's table has in-frame clones only and misses some. This sample has some 260,000 clones, with about nine tenths found just once. The sequenced material came from peripheral blood. All receptors derive from a woman under 40 with COVID-19, enrolled during active disease.

The CDR3 coding sequence is TGTGCCAGCAGCTCGGTGACAGGGTGGTACACTGAAGCTTTCTTT. The encoded protein is CASSSVTGWYTEAFF. This chain links TRBV7-2 with TRBJ1-1, with TRBD1 identical over 7 bases. The CDR3 consists of 15 residues. Germline V gene sequence: CDR1 SGHTA, CDR2 FQGNSA. V lost 4 bases to trimming and J lost 3 bases; unmatched junction nucleotides: 8.

The chain links TRBV6-5 to TRBJ1-1; D is unresolved. The CDR3 totals 13 residues. The V and J ends lost 6 bases and 0 bases respectively, with 8 bases between them. Germline CDR1 is MNHEY and CDR2 is SVGAGI. The CDR3 sequence: CASRGTVNTEAFF. CDR3 DNA: TGTGCCAGCAGGGGCACAGTGAACACTGAAGCTTTCTTT.

V and J are TRBV7-8 and TRBJ2-2; D is possibly TRBD1 (6 bases). The CDR3 extends over 15 amino acids. The germline V gene encodes CDR1 SGHVS and CDR2 FQNEAQ. The ends were cut back, 2 bases at V and 8 bases at J, with 15 bases in the middle. The CDR3 is CASSLRQAILGELFF. CDR3 in DNA: TGTGCCAGCAGCTTAAGACAGGCGATTCTGGGGGAGCTGTTTTTT.

The CDR3 loop reads CASSLARIPWGEKRQYV. The CDR3 bases are TGTGCCAGCAGCTTAGCGCGTATTCCGTGGGGCGAGAAGCGGCAGTACGTC. The chain has TRBV7-8 and TRBJ2-7; TRBD1 is a possible D gene (5 bases). Germline CDR1 is SGHVS and CDR2 is FQNEAQ. The ends were cut back, 0 bases at V and 9 bases at J, with 24 bases in the middle. CDR3 length: 17 residues.

V gene TRBV5-4 combines with J gene TRBJ2-3, with 8 bases aligning to TRBD2. Looked up from germline, CDR1 is SGHNT and CDR2 is YYREEE (reference sequence). The CDR3 extends over 15 amino acids. V was pared by 0 bases and J by 2 bases, with 2 bases of the junction left unmatched. The CDR3 region has the DNA TGTGCCAGCAGCTTGGAGCGGGGGTACACAGATACGCAGTATTTT. Protein sequence: CASSLERGYTDTQYF. Using reference TRBV5-4 and TRBJ2-3 for the parts outside the CDR3, the full variable domain is ETGVTQSPTHLIKTRGQQVTLRCSSQSGHNTVSWYQQALGQGPQFIFQYYREEENGRGNFPPRFSGLQFPNYSSELNVNALELDDSALYLCASSLERGYTDTQYFGPGTRLTVL.

The chain employs TRBV5-5 and TRBJ2-4, with 7 bases aligning to TRBD1. The ends lost 1 base at V and 2 bases at J; junction bases unmatched: 9. CDR1 and CDR2 (germline): SGHKS, YYEKEE (reference sequence). The CDR3 extends over 17 amino acids. Here the CDR3 DNA reads TGTGCCAGCAGCTTGACGTCAGGGGGTCTGACCAAAAACATTCAGTACTTC. Its protein is CASSLTSGGLTKNIQYF.

V usage is TRBV5-4 and J usage is TRBJ2-1; D call uncertain. Between the trimmed V and J ends, which lost 0 bases and 0 bases, there was a span of 7 bases. The CDR3 is made up of 15 amino acids. CDR1 is SGHNT and CDR2 is YYREEE in the germline V gene (reference sequence). This CDR3 is CASSLAVSSYNEQFF. The CDR3 region has the DNA TGTGCCAGCAGCTTGGCGGTAAGCTCCTACAATGAGCAGTTCTTC.

The V gene is TRBV7-8, the J gene TRBJ2-1; perhaps TRBD1 as D (7 bases). The V gene's germline CDR1 is SGHVS and CDR2 FQNEAQ. Deletions cut 5 bases from V and 12 bases from J, with 17 bases between. This CDR3 comprises 13 residues. CDR3 sequence reads: CASSRTQGGGQFF. The CDR3 bases are TGTGCCAGCAGCCGAACCCAGGGGGGCGGGCAGTTCTTC.

The CDR3 protein is CASWLVGTSGCLLREQYV. The CDR3 bases are TGTGCCAGCTGGCTAGTAGGGACTAGCGGATGCCTTTTGCGCGAGCAGTACGTC. The rearrangement uses TRBV6-4 and TRBJ2-7; 11 bases align to TRBD2. V shed 8 bases and J 6 bases; nucleotides not matched to a gene: 21. The CDR3 is made up of 18 amino acids. Germline CDR1 and CDR2: MRHNA and SNTAGT.